This T cell receptor (beta chain) derives from a study of shared clonotypes between healthy human individuals. Broader study findings: Large depth notwithstanding, sorted-subset sequencing proved incomplete by rarefaction.

Notes on this clone: Its antigen is still unknown.

Libraries were prepared by immunoSEQ multiplex PCR; TCRdb keeps only in-frame clonotypes and omits some of them. In the table there are approximately 700,000 clones, 55% to 85% of which are singletons. Germline V CDR1 and CDR2: SGHAT, FQNNGV. The germline V and J ends were trimmed by 1 base and 3 bases, with 13 bases remaining between them. This CDR3 has 15 residues. Sequenced: memory CD4+ T cells sorted from blood. Indicated subset: CD45RA-negative fraction. This receptor was taken from a woman in her twenties or thirties in good health. V usage is TRBV11-2 and J usage is TRBJ2-7, with a possible D match to TRBD1 (5 bases). CDR3 in amino acids: CASSLVLGQNYEQYF. The CDR3 nucleotides read TGTGCCAGCAGCTTAGTCCTGGGGCAGAACTACGAGCAGTACTTC.